Below, 12 T cell receptor beta chains from the same sample are listed, as sequenced in a study of cytomegalovirus exposure and HLA in healthy donors. The study ran its PCR with 60 Vbeta and 13 Jbeta primers. The table came from immunoSEQ multiplex PCR; TCRdb's copy has only in-frame clones and leaves some out. The sample table includes fewer than 200,000 clones. Sequences were obtained from PBMCs. The receptors originated from an older woman in good health and CMV-seronegative.

The genes are TRBV6-5 and TRBJ2-5; D is perhaps TRBD2 (5 bases). Trimming removed 5 bases at V and 4 bases at J, with 14 bases between. This CDR3 spans 14 amino acids. Per the germline V gene, CDR1 is MNHEY and CDR2 is SVGAGI. CDR3: CASSTWERRETQYF. CDR3 nucleotide sequence: TGTGCCAGCAGTACGTGGGAGAGACGAGAGACCCAGTACTTC.

This chain links TRBV4-1 with TRBJ2-5; 12 bases agree with TRBD2. The CDR3 extends over 20 amino acids. Germline V lookup: CDR1 MGHRA, CDR2 YSYEKL. After removal of 5 bases from V and 2 bases from J, the junction contained 18 bases not matched to a gene. CDR3 in amino acids: CASSSRPPTSGRGQQETQYF. CDR3 DNA: TGCGCCAGCAGCTCACGACCCCCGACTAGCGGGAGAGGGCAACAAGAGACCCAGTACTTC.

The chain links TRBV2 to TRBJ2-7; a weak D match, TRBD1 (6 bases). V lost 5 bases and J lost 5, with 10 bases in between. The CDR3 runs 12 residues. The V gene's germline CDR1 is SNHLY and CDR2 FYNNEI. The CDR3 loop is CASSLQGNEQYF. In DNA, the CDR3 is TGTGCCAGCAGTTTACAGGGAAACGAGCAGTACTTC.

The chain carries TRBV7-9 and TRBJ2-7, with a possible D match to TRBD1 (6 bases). V lost 7 bases, J lost 7 bases, and 11 bases lay in between. The CDR3 has 11 amino acids. Germline lookup yields CDR1 SEHNR and CDR2 FQNEAQ (reference sequence). As DNA, the CDR3 is TGTGCCAGCACCACAGGGTGGGAGCAGTACTTC. The encoded protein is CASTTGWEQYF.

This chain connects TRBV19 to TRBJ1-1; D remains unclear. Per the germline V gene, CDR1 is LNHDA and CDR2 is SQIVND (reference sequence). The CDR3 loop spans 15 amino acids. Trimming cost V 3 bases and J 0 bases, with 11 bases left between them. CDR3 sequence (DNA): TGTGCCAGTAGTATGGTCGCAGGTATGAACACTGAAGCTTTCTTT. Protein: CASSMVAGMNTEAFF.

V gene TRBV5-1 combines with J gene TRBJ1-1; D unclear. CDR1 and CDR2 (germline): SGHRS, YFSETQ. The CDR3 totals 14 residues. Trimming removed 0 bases at V and 0 bases at J, with 6 bases between. CDR3 amino acids: CASSLGAVNTEAFF. In DNA, the CDR3 is TGCGCCAGCAGCTTGGGGGCAGTGAACACTGAAGCTTTCTTT.

The V gene is TRBV5-4, the J gene TRBJ1-2; 7 nucleotides match TRBD1. Losses at the gene ends were 0 bases for V and 8 bases for J; bases not matched to a gene: 10. CDR3 length: 15 residues. Per germline, CDR1 SGHNT and CDR2 YYREEE (reference sequence). In DNA form, the CDR3 reads TGTGCCAGCAGCTTGGCCCGACAGGGTTCAAGAGGCTACACCTTC. As protein: CASSLARQGSRGYTF.

This chain connects TRBV11-3 to TRBJ2-1; TRBD1 aligns across 10 bases. Trimming cost V 5 bases and J 7 bases; bases outside gene matches: 8. The CDR3 covers 15 residues. Looked up from germline, CDR1 is SGHNT and CDR2 is YENEEA. This CDR3 reads CASSPGQGESNEQFF. The CDR3 DNA reads TGTGCCAGCAGCCCTGGACAGGGGGAGAGTAATGAGCAGTTCTTC.

The rearrangement links TRBV29-1 to TRBJ2-7, with D tentatively TRBD2 (5 bases). The V gene lost 3 bases and the J gene lost 3 bases, with 15 bases spanning the gap. There are 14 residues in the CDR3. Germline V CDR1 and CDR2: SQVTM, ANQGSEA. This CDR3 is CSVDISGVGYEQYF. CDR3 bases: TGCAGCGTTGATATATCCGGGGTGGGCTACGAGCAGTACTTC.

This rearrangement joins TRBV19 to TRBJ2-1; 8 positions match TRBD2. The CDR3 covers 12 residues. CDR1 LNHDA and CDR2 SQIVND come from the germline V gene (reference sequence). J was trimmed by 16 bases and V by 4 bases; bases with no gene match: 9. Written as DNA, the CDR3 is TGTGCCAGTAGTAGTAGCGGGAATGAAGGATTCTTC. This encodes CASSSSGNEGFF.

The chain carries TRBV15 and TRBJ1-3; 11 positions agree with TRBD1. CDR1 is LNHNV and CDR2 is YYDKDF in the germline V gene (reference sequence). The CDR3 is made up of 18 amino acids. V lost 1 base, J lost 2 bases, and 7 bases stayed unmatched. CDR3 protein: CATSRALPGQGAGNTIYF. The CDR3 DNA reads TGTGCCACCAGCAGAGCCCTGCCGGGACAGGGGGCTGGAAACACCATATATTTT.

The chain employs TRBV29-1 and TRBJ2-1, with TRBD1 matching 7 bases. The germline gives CDR1 SQVTM, CDR2 ANQGSEA. V lost 7 bases to trimming and J lost 6 bases; unmatched junction nucleotides: 18. CDR3 length: 16 amino acids. Written as DNA, the CDR3 is TGCAGCGCTTATCTCTTGACAGGGAATCGGCGCAATGAGCAGTTCTTC. Translation gives CSAYLLTGNRRNEQFF.